This TCR beta chain is from a study of blood T cell repertoires in COVID-19. The CDR3 extends over 13 amino acids. The germline V gene encodes CDR1 SNHLY and CDR2 FYNNEI. The V gene end was trimmed by 7 bases and the J gene end by 4 bases; junction bases not matched to a gene: 3. Profiled with immunoSEQ multiplex PCR; TCRdb holds only in-frame clones, not every one. The sample has about 98,000 clones, around 90% seen once. It was during active infection that Seattle patients were enrolled and then longitudinally followed. This TCR came from a woman in her forties or fifties with COVID-19, enrolled during active disease. The J gene is TRBJ1-5, the V gene TRBV2; 8 bases are a match to TRBD1. The sample comprised peripheral blood. The CDR3 bases are TGTGCCAGCAATCACAGGGGGAATCAGCCCCAGCATTTT. Translating it yields CASNHRGNQPQHF.